This TCR beta chain was identified in a study of cytomegalovirus exposure and HLA in healthy donors. Study observations and caveats: TCR clusters originating in the first cohort tended to co-occur in the 100 to 150 validation repertoires, according to a later analysis.

Method: immunoSEQ multiplex PCR; TCRdb's copy keeps in-frame clones and lacks some. Of about 98,000 clones in the sample, approximately 88% were seen once. Germline CDR1 and CDR2: LNHNV and YYDKDF (reference sequence). This CDR3 has 14 amino acids. Trimming took off 2 bases at V and 6 bases at J, with 13 bases between the two ends. As concerns this clone: What it binds is not known.

The receptor was derived from a woman under 40 in good health and CMV-seronegative. The V call is TRBV15, the J call TRBJ1-1, with D unclear. Sequencing input: PBMCs. In DNA, the CDR3 is TGTGCCACCAGCAGATATACCGGAGGAGCTGAAGCTTTCTTT. It specifies CATSRYTGGAEAFF.